This TCR beta chain is drawn from a study of regulatory T cells in long-lasting Graves disease. Across the whole study: For under 3 months, newly diagnosed Graves' patients had been taking antithyroid drugs. Findings and limits, study-wide: Persistent disease samples used TRBV28, TRBJ1-2 and TRBJ2-5 preferentially.

As regards this clonotype: Its target is unknown. At one of its ends the junction is not consistent with the germline gene, which may arise from a read error.

Time point given: newly diagnosed GD, antithyroid drugs for less than 3 months. The TCR library was prepared using RNA isolated from PBMCs. Doctors identified Graves' disease using the American Thyroid Association guidelines. Recruitment took place at an endocrinology department in Xi'an, China. Germline V gives CDR1 MDHEN, CDR2 SYDVKM. This CDR3 has 14 residues. To make TCR beta libraries, researchers used iRepertoire HTBI primers and Arm-PCR of CDR3 regions. TCRdb redid the calling of the multiplex PCR reads with MiXCR, one entry per CDR3 protein. The repertoire consists of approximately 300,000 distinct CDR3 sequences, with 15% to 20% occurring once and the leading ten covering 35% to 45%.

Sample: peripheral blood mononuclear cells (PBMCs), taken at new diagnosis, from a patient treated with antithyroid drugs. This sequence originates from a female donor with Graves disease. J is TRBJ1-6 and V is TRBV28; D not certain. CDR3 sequence reads: CSSSLWVDNSPLHF. The CDR3 coding sequence is TGTTCCAGCAGTTTATGGGTAGATAATTCACCCCTCCACTTT.